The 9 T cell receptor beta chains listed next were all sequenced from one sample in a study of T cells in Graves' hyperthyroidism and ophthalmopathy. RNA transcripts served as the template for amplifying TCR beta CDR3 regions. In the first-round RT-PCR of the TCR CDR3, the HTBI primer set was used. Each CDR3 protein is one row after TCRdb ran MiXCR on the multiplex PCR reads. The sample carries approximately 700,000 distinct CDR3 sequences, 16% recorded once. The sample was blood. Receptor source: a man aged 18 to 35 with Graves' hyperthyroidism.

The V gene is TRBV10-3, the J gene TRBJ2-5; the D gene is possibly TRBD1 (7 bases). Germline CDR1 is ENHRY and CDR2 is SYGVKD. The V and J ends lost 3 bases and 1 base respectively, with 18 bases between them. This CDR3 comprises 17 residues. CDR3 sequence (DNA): TGTGCCATCAGTGACGACGGCGGGACAGTCCTCCAAGAGACCCAGTACTTC. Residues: CAISDDGGTVLQETQYF.

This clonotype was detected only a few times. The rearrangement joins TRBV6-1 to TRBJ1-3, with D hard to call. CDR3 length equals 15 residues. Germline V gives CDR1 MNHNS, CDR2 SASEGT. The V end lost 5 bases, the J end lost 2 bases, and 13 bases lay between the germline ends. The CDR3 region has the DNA TGTGCCAGCAGTCTCAGGCGATCGACTGGAAACACCATATATTTT. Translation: CASSLRRSTGNTIYF.

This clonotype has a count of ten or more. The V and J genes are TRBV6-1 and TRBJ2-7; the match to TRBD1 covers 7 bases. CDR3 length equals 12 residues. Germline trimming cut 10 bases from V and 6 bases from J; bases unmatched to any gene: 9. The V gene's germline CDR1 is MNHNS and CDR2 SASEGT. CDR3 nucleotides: TGTGCCACGATGGGGAACAGGGGCGAGCAGTACTTC. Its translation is CATMGNRGEQYF.

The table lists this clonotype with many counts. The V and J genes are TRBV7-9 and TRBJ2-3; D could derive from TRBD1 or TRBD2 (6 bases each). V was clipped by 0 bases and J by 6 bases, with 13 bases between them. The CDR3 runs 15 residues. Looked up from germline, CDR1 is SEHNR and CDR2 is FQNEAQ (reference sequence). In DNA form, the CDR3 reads TGTGCCAGCAGCTTAGCGGGGTTCGGGGGCGATACGCAGTATTTT. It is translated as CASSLAGFGGDTQYF.

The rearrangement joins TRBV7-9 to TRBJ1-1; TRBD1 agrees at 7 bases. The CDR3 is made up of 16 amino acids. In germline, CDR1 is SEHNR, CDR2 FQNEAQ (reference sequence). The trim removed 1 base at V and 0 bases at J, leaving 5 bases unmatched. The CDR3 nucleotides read TGTGCCAGCAGCTTAGGACAGGGAGGGATGAACACTGAAGCTTTCTTT. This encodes CASSLGQGGMNTEAFF. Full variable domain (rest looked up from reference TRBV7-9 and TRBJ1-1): DTGVSQNPRHKITKRGQNVTFRCDPISEHNRLYWYRQTLGQGPEFLTYFQNEAQLEKSRLLSDRFSAERPKGSFSTLEIQRTEQGDSAMYLCASSLGQGGMNTEAFFGQGTRLTVV.

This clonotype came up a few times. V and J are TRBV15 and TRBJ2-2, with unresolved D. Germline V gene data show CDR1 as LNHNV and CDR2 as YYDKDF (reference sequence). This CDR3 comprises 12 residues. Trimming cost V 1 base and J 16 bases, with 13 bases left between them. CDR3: CATSRVGLMPFF. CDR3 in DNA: TGTGCCACCAGCAGAGTTGGGTTAATGCCGTTTTTT.

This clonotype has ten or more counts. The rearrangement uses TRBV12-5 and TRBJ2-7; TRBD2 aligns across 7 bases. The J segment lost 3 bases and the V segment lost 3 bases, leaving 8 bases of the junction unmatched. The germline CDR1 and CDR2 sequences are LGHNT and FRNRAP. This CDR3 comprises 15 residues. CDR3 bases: TGTGCTAGTGGTTTCCCAGACCCGGGGGGCTACGAGCAGTACTTC. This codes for CASGFPDPGGYEQYF.

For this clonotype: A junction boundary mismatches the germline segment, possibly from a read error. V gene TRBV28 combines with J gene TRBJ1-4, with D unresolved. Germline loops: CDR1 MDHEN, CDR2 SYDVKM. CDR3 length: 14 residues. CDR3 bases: TGTGCCAGCAGTTTAGGTCGGTTTAATGAAGAACTGTTTTTT. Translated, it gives CASSLGRFNEELFF.

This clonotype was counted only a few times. The CDR3 nucleotides read TGTGCCAGCAGTTCCTCCGGGACAGGTCACACCGGGGAGCTGTTTTTT. It encodes CASSSSGTGHTGELFF. The V gene is TRBV12-3 or TRBV12-4, the J gene TRBJ2-2; 8 bases align to TRBD1. This CDR3 is 16 amino acids long. The trim removed 4 bases at V and 3 bases at J, leaving 7 bases unmatched.